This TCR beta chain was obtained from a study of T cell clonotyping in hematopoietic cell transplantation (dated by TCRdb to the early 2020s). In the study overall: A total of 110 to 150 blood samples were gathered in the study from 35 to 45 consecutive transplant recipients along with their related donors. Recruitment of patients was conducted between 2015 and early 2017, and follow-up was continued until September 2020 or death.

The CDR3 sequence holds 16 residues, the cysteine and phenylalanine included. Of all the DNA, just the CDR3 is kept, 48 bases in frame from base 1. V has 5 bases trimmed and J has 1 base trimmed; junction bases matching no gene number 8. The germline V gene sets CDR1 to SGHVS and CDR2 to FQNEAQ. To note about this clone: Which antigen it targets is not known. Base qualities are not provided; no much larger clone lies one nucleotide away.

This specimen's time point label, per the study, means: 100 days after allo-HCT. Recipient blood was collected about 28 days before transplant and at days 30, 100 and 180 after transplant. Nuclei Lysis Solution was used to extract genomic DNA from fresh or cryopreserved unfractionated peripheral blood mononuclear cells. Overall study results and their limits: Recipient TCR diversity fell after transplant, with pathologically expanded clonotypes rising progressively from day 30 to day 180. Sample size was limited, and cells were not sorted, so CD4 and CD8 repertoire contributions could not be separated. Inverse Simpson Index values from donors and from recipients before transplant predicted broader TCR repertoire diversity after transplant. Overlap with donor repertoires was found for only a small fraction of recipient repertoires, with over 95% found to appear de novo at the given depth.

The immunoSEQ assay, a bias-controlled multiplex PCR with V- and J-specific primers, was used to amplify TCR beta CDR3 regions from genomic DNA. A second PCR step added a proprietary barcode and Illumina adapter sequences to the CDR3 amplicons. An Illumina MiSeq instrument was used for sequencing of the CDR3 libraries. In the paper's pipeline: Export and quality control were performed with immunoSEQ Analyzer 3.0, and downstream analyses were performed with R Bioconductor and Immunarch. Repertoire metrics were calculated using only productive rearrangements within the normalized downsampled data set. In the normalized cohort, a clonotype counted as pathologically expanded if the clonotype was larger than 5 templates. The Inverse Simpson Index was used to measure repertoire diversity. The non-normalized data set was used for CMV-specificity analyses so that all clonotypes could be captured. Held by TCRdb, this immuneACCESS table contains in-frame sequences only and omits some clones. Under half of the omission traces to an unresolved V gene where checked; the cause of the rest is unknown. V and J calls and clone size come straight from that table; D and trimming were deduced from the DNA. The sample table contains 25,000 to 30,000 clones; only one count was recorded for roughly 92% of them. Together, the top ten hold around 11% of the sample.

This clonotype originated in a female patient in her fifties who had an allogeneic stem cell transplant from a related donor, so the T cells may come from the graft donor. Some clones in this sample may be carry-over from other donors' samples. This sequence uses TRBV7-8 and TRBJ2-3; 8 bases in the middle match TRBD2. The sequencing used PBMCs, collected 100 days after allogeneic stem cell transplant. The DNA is TGTGCCAGCAGCCCTACGGGGCGGGGGGGCACAGATACGCAGTATTTT. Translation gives CASSPTGRGGTDTQYF.